This TCR beta chain was sequenced in a study of blood T cell repertoires in COVID-19. At the level of the study: The United States, Italy and Spain provided the acute and convalescent COVID-19 samples.

The V gene lost 4 bases and the J gene lost 5 bases, with 9 bases spanning the gap. CDR1 SGHRS and CDR2 YFSETQ come from the germline V gene. This CDR3 region has 13 residues. TCRdb's copy holds only in-frame clones and misses some; the assay was immunoSEQ multiplex PCR. Of tens of thousands of clones listed, around 86% are singletons. The chain links TRBV5-1 to TRBJ2-2; D is unclear. What was sequenced was peripheral blood. The clonotype originates from a human donor in a cohort sampled during active COVID-19. The CDR3 DNA is TGCGCCAGCAGCCGACTTGAGACCGGGGAGCTGTTTTTT. Its translation is CASSRLETGELFF.